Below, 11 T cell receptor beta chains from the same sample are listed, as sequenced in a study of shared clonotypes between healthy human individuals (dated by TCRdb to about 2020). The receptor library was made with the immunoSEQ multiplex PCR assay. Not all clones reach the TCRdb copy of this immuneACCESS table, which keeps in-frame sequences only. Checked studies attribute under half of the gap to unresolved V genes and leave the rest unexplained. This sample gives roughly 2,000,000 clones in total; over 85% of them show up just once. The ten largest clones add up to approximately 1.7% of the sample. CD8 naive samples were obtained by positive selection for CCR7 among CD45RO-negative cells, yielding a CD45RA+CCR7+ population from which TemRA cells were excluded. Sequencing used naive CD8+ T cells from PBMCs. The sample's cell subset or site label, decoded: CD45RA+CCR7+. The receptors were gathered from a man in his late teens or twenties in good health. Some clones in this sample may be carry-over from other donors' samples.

Here the CDR3 DNA reads TGCGCCAGCGCGACAGGGCTAAACACCGGGGAGCTGTTTTTT. Translated, it gives CASATGLNTGELFF. The gene calls are TRBV10-2 and TRBJ2-2; TRBD1 matches 7 bases. The CDR3 runs 14 residues. The germline gives CDR1 WSHSY, CDR2 SAAADI. V gave up 8 bases and J gave up 2 bases; unmatched junction bases: 5.

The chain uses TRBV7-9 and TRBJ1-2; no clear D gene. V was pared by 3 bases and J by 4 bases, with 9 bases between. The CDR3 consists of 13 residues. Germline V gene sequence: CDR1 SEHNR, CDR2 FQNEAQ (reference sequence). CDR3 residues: CASSFSVFYGYTF. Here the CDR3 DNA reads TGTGCCAGCAGCTTTTCAGTGTTCTATGGCTACACCTTC.

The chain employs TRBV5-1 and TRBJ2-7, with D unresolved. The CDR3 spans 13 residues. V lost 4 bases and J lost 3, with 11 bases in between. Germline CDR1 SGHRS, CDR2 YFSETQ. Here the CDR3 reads CASSPLLGYEQYF. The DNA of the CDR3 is TGCGCCAGCAGCCCTCTCCTTGGCTACGAGCAGTACTTC.

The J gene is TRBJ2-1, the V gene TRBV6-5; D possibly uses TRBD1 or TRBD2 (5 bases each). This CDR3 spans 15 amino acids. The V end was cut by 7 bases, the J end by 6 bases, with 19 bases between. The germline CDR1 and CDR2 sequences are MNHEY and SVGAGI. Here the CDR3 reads CASKPEAGTSNEQFF. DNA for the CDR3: TGTGCCAGCAAACCAGAAGCCGGGACCTCCAATGAGCAGTTCTTC.

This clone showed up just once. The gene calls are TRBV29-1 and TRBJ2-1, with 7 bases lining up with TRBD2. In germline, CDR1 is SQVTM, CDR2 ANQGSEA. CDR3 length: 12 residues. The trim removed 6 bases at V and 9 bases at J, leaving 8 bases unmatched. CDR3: CSVPGQRGEQFF. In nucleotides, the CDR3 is TGCAGCGTCCCAGGCCAGCGGGGTGAGCAGTTCTTC.

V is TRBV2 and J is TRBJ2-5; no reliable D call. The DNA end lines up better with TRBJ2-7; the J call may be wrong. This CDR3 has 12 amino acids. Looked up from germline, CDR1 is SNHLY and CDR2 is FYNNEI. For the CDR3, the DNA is TGTGCCAGCAGTGACAGTTCCTACGAGCAGTACTTC. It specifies CASSDSSYEQYF.

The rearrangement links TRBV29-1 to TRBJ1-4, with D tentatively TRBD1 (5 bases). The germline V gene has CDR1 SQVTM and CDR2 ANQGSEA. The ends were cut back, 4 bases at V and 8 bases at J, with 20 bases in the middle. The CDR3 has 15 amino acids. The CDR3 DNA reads TGCAGCGTTGTCGCGGGACGCGGTTTTGAAGAAAAACTGTTTTTT. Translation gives CSVVAGRGFEEKLFF.

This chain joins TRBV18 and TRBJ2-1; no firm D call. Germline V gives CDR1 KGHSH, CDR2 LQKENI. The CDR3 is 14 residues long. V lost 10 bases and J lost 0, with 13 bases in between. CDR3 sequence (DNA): TGTGCCACCGCTCGTAGTCCCTCCTACAATGAGCAGTTCTTC. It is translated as CATARSPSYNEQFF.

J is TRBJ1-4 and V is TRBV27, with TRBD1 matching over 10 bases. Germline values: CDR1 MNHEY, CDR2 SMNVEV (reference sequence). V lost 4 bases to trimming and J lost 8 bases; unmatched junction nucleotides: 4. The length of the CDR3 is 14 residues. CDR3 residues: CASSWTGGQEKLFF. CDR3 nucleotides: TGTGCCAGCAGTTGGACAGGGGGTCAGGAAAAACTGTTTTTT.

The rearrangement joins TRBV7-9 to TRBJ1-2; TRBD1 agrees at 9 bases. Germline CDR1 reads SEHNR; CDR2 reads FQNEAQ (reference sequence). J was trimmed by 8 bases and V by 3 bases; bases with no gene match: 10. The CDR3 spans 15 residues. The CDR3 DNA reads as TGTGCCAGCAGCTTGGGGATCGACAGGGGGGAGGGCTACACCTTC. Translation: CASSLGIDRGEGYTF.

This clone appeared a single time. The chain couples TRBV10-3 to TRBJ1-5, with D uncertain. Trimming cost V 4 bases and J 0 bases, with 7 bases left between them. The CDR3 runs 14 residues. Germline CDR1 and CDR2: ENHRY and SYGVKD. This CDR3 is CAISVSLSNQPQHF. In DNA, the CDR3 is TGTGCCATCAGTGTTTCCCTTAGCAATCAGCCCCAGCATTTT.